This T cell receptor (beta chain) was captured by sequencing in a study of graft-versus-host responses after intestinal transplantation. About the study: As for transplant type, recipients had multivisceral, liver-intestinal, or isolated intestinal grafts. Uniformly, recipients were administered anti-thymocyte globulin induction with subsequent tacrolimus and steroids for 3 to 4 years.

The study, taken as a whole, reports: Some GvH clones were seen earlier in gut or blood, suggesting intestinal origin. GvH clone levels peaked in circulation, and this peak was associated with early post-transplant HvG declines.

With 0 bases removed from V and 3 bases from J, the gap between germline ends came to 9 bases. The CDR3 is 15 residues long. The germline V gene encodes CDR1 SGHRS and CDR2 YFSETQ. A note on this clone: Its target is not known.

Clones were read by immunoSEQ multiplex PCR, and TCRdb kept only the in-frame ones, dropping some. The repertoire holds about 130,000 clones, around nine tenths seen once, with around 0.16% in the top ten. V and J are TRBV5-1 and TRBJ1-4, with D unresolved. This material consisted of unstimulated CD4+ T cells sorted from spleen or lymph node cells, taken before intestinal transplant. The sequence came from a human donor who received an intestinal transplant. The CDR3 is CASSLGGRANEKLFF. In DNA form, the CDR3 reads TGCGCCAGCAGCTTGGGAGGGAGGGCTAATGAAAAACTGTTTTTT.